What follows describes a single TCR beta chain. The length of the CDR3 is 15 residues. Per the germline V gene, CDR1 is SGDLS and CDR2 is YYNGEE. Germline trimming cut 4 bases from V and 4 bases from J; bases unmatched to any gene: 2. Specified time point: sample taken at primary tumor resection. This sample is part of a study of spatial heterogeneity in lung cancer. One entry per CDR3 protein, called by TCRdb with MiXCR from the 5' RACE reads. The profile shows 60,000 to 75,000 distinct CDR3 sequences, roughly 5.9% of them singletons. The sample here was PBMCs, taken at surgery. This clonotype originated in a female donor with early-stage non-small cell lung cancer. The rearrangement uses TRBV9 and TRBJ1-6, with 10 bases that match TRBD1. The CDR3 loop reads CASSPGQGYNSPLHF. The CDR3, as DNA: TGTGCCAGCAGCCCGGGACAGGGGTATAATTCACCCCTCCACTTT.